This T cell receptor beta chain was obtained from a study of T cell responses to AZD1222 COVID-19 vaccine. The study, taken as a whole, reports: Only after the peak T cell response were repertoires sampled. The study reported that nearly half of spike-specific TCRs target unmutated variant regions. Of the AZD1222 recipients, only 5 to 7 were seropositive at baseline.

Concerning this clone: Its antigen is unidentified.

From germline, CDR1 is DFQATT and CDR2 SNEGSKA (reference sequence). The length of the CDR3 is 11 residues. Trimming cost V 5 bases and J 7 bases, with 8 bases left between them. TCRdb keeps only in-frame clones here, not all; method: immunoSEQ multiplex PCR. The table lists roughly 150,000 clones, 90% to 95% of them singletons. The chain joins TRBV20-1 to TRBJ2-2; D not certain. This clonotype was obtained from an adult who received the AZD1222 COVID-19 vaccine. Sequences were derived from peripheral blood, sampled 28 days after the second AZD1222 dose. This CDR3 reads CSASGVGELFF. The DNA of the CDR3 is TGCAGTGCTTCAGGAGTCGGGGAGCTGTTTTTT.